This T cell receptor beta chain comes out of a study of human T cells and chemical hapten exposure. Overall study context: Sensitization applied 2% DPC to roughly 2 cm by roughly 2 cm of upper inner arm skin.

This sample's time point: patch test 1, 2 weeks after DPC sensitization. Treatment reported: therapeutic diphenylcyclopropenone sensitization with weekly scalp DPC. Every donor had alopecia and was 18 to 70 years old; all were suitable for DPC. TCRdb re-called the RACE reads with MiXCR, one entry per CDR3 protein. Of about 340,000 distinct CDR3 sequences listed, around 7% are singletons. Germline CDR1 is KGHDR and CDR2 is SFDVKD. The CDR3 covers 16 residues. J lost 2 bases, V lost 4 bases, and 4 bases had no gene match. The sample here was whole blood, taken in connection with sensitization to the hapten diphenylcyclopropenone (DPC). The chain combines TRBV24-1 with TRBJ1-5, with 10 bases that match TRBD1. This TCR came from a woman younger than 30 with alopecia areata. Some clones in this sample may be carry-over from other donors' samples. CDR3 sequence reads: CATSDPDRGRNQPQHF. The CDR3 DNA reads as TGTGCCACCAGTGACCCTGACAGGGGGCGCAATCAGCCCCAGCATTTT.